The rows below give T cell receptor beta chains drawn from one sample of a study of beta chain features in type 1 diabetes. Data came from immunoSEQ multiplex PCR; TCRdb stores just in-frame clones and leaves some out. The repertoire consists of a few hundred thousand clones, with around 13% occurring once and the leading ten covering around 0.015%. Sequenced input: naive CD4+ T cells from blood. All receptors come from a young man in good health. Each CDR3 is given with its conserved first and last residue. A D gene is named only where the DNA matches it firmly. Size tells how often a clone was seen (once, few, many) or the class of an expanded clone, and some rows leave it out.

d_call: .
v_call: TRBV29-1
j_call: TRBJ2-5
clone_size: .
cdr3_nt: TGCAGCGTTGAGACATTCCCTGACGGACAAGAGACCCAGTACTTC
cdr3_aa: CSVETFPDGQETQYF

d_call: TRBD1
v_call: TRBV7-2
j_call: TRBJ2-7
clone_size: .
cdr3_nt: TGTGCCAGCAGCCAACGGACAGGTTCCTACGAGCAGTACTTC
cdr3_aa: CASSQRTGSYEQYF

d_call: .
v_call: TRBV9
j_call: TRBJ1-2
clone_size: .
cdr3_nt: TGTGCCAGCAGCGTAGGGACAGAGATCGCCTATGGCTACACCTTC
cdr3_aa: CASSVGTEIAYGYTF

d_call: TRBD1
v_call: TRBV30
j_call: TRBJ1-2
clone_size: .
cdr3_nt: TGTGCCTGGAGCCCTGACAGGGGGCCATATGGCTACACCTTC
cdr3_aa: CAWSPDRGPYGYTF

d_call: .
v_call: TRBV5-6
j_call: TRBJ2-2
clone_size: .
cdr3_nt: TGTGCCAGCAGCTTTTTACATGGCACCGGGGAGCTGTTTTTT
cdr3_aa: CASSFLHGTGELFF

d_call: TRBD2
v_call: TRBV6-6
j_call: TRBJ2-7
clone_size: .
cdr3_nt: TGTGCCAGCAGTTACGGGACTAGCGGCCTCTACGAGCAGTACTTC
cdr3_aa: CASSYGTSGLYEQYF

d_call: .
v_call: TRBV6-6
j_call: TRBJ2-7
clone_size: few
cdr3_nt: TGTGCCAGCAGTCCTAGTTGGGAGCAGTACTTC
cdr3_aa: CASSPSWEQYF

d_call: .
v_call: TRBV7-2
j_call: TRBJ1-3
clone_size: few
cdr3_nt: TGTGCCAGCAGCACTAATCGCTACAGGGCTGGAAACACCATATATTTT
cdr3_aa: CASSTNRYRAGNTIYF

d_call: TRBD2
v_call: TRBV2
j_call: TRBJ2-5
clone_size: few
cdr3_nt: TGTGCCAGCAAACCTAGCGGGATTTTCAAGGAGACCCAGTACTTC
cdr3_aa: CASKPSGIFKETQYF

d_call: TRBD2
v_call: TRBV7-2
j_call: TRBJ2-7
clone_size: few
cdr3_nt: TGTGCCAGCAGCTTAGGACTAGCGGGAGTCCTTGAGCAGTACTTC
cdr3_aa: CASSLGLAGVLEQYF

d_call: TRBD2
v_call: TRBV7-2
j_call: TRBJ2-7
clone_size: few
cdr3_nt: TGTGCCAGCAGCTTAGCAGCGGGGCACTACGAGCAGTACTTC
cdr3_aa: CASSLAAGHYEQYF

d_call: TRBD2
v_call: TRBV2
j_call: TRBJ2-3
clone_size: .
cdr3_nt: TGTACCAGCAGGGATAGCGGGGGAAGCACAGATACGCAGTATTTT
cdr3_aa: CTSRDSGGSTDTQYF

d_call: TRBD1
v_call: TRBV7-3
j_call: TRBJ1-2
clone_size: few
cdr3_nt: TGTGCCAGCAGCTACTGGGGACAGGCTCGGGAGGGCTACACCTTC
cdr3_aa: CASSYWGQAREGYTF

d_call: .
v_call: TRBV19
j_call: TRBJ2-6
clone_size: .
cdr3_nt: TGTGCCAGTAGGACCGGGACGGGGAGGTCTGGGGCCAACGTCCTGACTTTC
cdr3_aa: CASRTGTGRSGANVLTF

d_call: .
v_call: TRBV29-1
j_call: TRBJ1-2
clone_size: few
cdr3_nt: TGCAGCGTTGAAGGGGGCCCAGGAGCTAACTATGGCTACACCTTC
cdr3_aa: CSVEGGPGANYGYTF

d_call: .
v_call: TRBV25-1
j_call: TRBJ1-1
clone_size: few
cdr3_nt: TGTGCCAGCAGTGAATACCACAGTGTGGCTGAAGCTTTCTTT
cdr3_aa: CASSEYHSVAEAFF

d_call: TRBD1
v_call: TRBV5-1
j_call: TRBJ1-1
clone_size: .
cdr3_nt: TGCGCCAGCAGCTTGGCGACAGGGGGCGGCACTGAAGCTTTCTTT
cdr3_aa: CASSLATGGGTEAFF

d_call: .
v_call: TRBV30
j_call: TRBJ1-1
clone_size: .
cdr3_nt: TGTGCCTGGGGACAGCCGAACACTGAAGCTTTCTTT
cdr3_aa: CAWGQPNTEAFF

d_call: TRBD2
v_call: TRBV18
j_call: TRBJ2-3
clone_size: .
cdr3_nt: TGTGCCAGCTCACCACTCCCGGCTAGCGGGGGTACAGATACGCAGTATTTT
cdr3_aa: CASSPLPASGGTDTQYF

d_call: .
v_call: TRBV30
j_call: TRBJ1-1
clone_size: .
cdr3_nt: TGTGCCTGGAGTGGCGAGGTGAACACTGAAGCTTTCTTT
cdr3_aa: CAWSGEVNTEAFF

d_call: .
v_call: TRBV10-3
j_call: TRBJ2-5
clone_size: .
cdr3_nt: TGTGCCATCAGACCCGAGTTACTAGTTTCGGAGACCCAGTACTTC
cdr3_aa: CAIRPELLVSETQYF

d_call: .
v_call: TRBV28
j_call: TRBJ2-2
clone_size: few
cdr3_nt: TGTGCCAGCAGTTTTAGTCTGACGAACACCGGGGAGCTGTTTTTT
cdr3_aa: CASSFSLTNTGELFF

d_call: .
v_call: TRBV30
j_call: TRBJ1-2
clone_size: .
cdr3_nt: TGTGCCTGGAGTGTATCGACACTCGGCTACACCTTC
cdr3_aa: CAWSVSTLGYTF

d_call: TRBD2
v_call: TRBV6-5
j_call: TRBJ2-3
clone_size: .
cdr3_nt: TGTGCCAGCGCTAGCGGACTCACAGATACGCAGTATTTT
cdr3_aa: CASASGLTDTQYF

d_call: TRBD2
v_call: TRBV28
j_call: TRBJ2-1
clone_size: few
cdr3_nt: TGTGCCAGCAGTCCCTTCACTAGCGGTCCATACAATGAGCAGTTCTTC
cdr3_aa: CASSPFTSGPYNEQFF

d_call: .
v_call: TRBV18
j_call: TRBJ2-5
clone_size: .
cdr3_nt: TGTGCCAGCTCACCTGGGCCAGAGCGGGAGACCCAGTACTTC
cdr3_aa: CASSPGPERETQYF

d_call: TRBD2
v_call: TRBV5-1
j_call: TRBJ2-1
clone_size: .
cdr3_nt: TGCGCCAGCGGTGGGACTAGCGGCCACAATGAGCAGTTCTTC
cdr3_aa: CASGGTSGHNEQFF

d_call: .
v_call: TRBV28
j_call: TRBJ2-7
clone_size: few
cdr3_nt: TGTGCCAGCAGTTTGGTTTCGGGGGTCTCCTACGAGCAGTACTTC
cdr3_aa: CASSLVSGVSYEQYF

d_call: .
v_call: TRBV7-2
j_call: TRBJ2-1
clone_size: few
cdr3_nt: TGTGCCAGCAGCTTAAATTACGGGACCGGGGGCAATGAGCAGTTCTTC
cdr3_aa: CASSLNYGTGGNEQFF

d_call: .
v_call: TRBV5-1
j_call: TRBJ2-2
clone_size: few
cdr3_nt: TGCGCCAGCGGAACCGGGACTTCGAACACCGGGGAGCTGTTTTTT
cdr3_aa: CASGTGTSNTGELFF

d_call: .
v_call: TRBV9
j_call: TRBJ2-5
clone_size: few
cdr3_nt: TGTGCCAGCAGCGTACTAGCGAGTCCGGAGACCCAGTACTTC
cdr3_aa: CASSVLASPETQYF

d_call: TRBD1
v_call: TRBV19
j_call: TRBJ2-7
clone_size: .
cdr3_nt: TGTGCCAGCCGGGACAGGACCCACGAGCAGTACTTC
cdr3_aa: CASRDRTHEQYF

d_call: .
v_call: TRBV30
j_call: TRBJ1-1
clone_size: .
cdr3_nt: TGTGCCTGGGGCGACTATGGAGCAAACGGAGCTTTCTTT
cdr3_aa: CAWGDYGANGAFF

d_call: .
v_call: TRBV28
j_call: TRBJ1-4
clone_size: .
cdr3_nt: TGTGCCAGCAGTTTCAGGGCCCTCGTAGCTAATGAAAAACTGTTTTTT
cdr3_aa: CASSFRALVANEKLFF

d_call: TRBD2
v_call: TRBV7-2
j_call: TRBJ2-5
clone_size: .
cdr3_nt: TGTGCCAGCAGCCTCCTCCGGGCTAGCGGGGGGGTGGGAGAGACCCAGTACTTC
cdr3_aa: CASSLLRASGGVGETQYF

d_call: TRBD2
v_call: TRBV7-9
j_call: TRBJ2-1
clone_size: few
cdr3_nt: TGTGCCAGCAGCCTACCCACTAGCGGGGGCCAGAGCTCCTACAATGAGCAGTTCTTC
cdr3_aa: CASSLPTSGGQSSYNEQFF

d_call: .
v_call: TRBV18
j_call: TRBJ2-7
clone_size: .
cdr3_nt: TGTGCCAGCTCACCGCCAAACAGGGACGAGCAGTACTTC
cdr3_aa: CASSPPNRDEQYF

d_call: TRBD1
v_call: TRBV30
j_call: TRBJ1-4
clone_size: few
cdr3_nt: TGTGCCTGGAGAGCGGACAGGGTTAATGAAAAACTGTTTTTT
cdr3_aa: CAWRADRVNEKLFF

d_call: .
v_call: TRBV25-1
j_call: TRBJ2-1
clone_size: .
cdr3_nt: TGTGCCAGCAGTCCCCTGGCCGGGCAGGGGCGGTACAATGAGCAGTTCTTC
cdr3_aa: CASSPLAGQGRYNEQFF

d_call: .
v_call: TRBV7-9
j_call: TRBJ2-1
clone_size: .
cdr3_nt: TGTGCCAGCAGCTTACAGGGGCACGCGGTCAATGAGCAGTTCTTC
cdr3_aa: CASSLQGHAVNEQFF

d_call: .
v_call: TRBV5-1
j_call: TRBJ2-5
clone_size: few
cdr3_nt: TGCGCCAGCAGCTTGGTCCCTGAACGGGAGACCCAGTACTTC
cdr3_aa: CASSLVPERETQYF

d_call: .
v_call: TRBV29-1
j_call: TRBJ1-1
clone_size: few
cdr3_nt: TGCAGCGTTGGATTGTGGGCTGCCAACACTGAAGCTTTCTTT
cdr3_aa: CSVGLWAANTEAFF

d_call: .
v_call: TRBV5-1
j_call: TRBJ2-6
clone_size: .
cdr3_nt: TGCGCCAGCAGCTCCCCCCTCCCCCACAGGGCAGACTCTGGGGCCAACGTCCTGACTTTC
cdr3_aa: CASSSPLPHRADSGANVLTF

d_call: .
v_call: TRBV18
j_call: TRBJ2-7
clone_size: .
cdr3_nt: TGTGCCAGCTCACCAGTCAGGGGCACGGACGAGCAGTACTTC
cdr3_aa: CASSPVRGTDEQYF

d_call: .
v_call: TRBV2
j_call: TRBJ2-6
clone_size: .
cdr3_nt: TGTGCCAGCAGTGTCAGCTCTGGGGCCAACGTCCTGACTTTC
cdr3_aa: CASSVSSGANVLTF

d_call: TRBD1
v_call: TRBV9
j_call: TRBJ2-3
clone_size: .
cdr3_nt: TGTGCCAGCAGCGTGGGACAGGGGACAGATACGCAGTATTTT
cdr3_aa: CASSVGQGTDTQYF

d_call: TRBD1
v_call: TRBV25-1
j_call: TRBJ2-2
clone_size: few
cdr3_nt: TGTGCCAGCAGGGGACAGGAAGGTTACTGGGACACCGGGGAGCTGTTTTTT
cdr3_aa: CASRGQEGYWDTGELFF

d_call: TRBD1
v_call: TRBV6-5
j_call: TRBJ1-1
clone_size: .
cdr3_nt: TGTGCCACTGCGACAGGGTGGGGGGCTGAAGCTTTCTTT
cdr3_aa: CATATGWGAEAFF

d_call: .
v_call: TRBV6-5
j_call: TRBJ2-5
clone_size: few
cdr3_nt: TGTGCCAGCAGTCAAATAGAGACCCAGTACTTC
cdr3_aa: CASSQIETQYF

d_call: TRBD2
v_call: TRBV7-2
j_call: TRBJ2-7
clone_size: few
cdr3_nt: TGTGCCAGCAGCTCCTTAACCACTAGCGGGAGTTATCCCGAGCAGTACTTC
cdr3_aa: CASSSLTTSGSYPEQYF

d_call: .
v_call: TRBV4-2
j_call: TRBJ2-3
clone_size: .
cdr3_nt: TGTGCCAGCAGCCAAGGGCCAGATACGCAGTATTTT
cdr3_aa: CASSQGPDTQYF

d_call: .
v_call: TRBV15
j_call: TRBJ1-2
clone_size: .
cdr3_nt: TGTGCCACAGGGGGGGGGTATGGCTACACCTTC
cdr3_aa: CATGGGYGYTF

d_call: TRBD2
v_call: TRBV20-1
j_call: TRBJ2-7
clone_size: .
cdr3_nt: TGCAGCGGGACTAGCGGCTACGAGCAGTACTTC
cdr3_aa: CSGTSGYEQYF